The rows below give T cell receptor beta chains drawn from one sample of a study of a mutant IDH1 vaccine in newly diagnosed glioma. Some clones are missing from TCRdb's copy, which holds only in-frame ones; the method was immunoSEQ multiplex PCR. The sample includes fewer than 70,000 clones, roughly 80% of them seen just once. No antigen is known for these receptors. The source material was PBMCs, sampled from a glioma patient whose treatment included an IDH1 peptide vaccine. The source is a man under 40 with glioma. Each CDR3 is given with its conserved first and last residue. The D gene is left open where the match is weak. Clone sizes are given selectively: once, few, many, or a class where the clone is expanded.

v_call	d_call	clone_size	j_call	cdr3_length	cdr3_nt	cdr3_aa
TRBV29-1	TRBD1	.	TRBJ2-7	14	TGCAGCGTTACTGGGACAGGGGCTTCGTACGAGCAGTACTTC	CSVTGTGASYEQYF
TRBV7-9	TRBD2	.	TRBJ2-1	15	TGTGCCAGCAGCTTAACCACGGGGGGGAACAATGAGCAGTTCTTC	CASSLTTGGNNEQFF
TRBV29-1	.	.	TRBJ2-3	12	TGCAGTTCACAGGCAGGCACAGATACGCAGTATTTT	CSSQAGTDTQYF
TRBV7-2	.	.	TRBJ1-5	16	TGTGCCAGCAGCTTAGTGTCCCAGGCGGCGGATCAGCCCCAGCATTTT	CASSLVSQAADQPQHF
TRBV14	.	.	TRBJ1-1	12	TGTGCCAGCAGCCACTACAACACTGAAGCTTTCTTT	CASSHYNTEAFF
TRBV14	.	.	TRBJ1-6	17	TGTGCCAGCAGCCAAGACCGAGTCCGACTTTCTAATTCACCCCTCCACTTT	CASSQDRVRLSNSPLHF
TRBV5-1	.	.	TRBJ2-6	14	TGCGCCAGCAGCCGGACGGCTGGGGCCAACGTCCTGACTTTC	CASSRTAGANVLTF
TRBV28	.	.	TRBJ2-7	15	TGTGCCAGCAGTCTCCCGGGGCCGGAGTCCTACGAGCAGTACTTC	CASSLPGPESYEQYF
TRBV6-1	.	once	TRBJ1-2	15	TGTGCCAGCAGCTCCTCCGGGGTTAGGGAGGATGGCTACACCTTC	CASSSSGVREDGYTF
TRBV9	TRBD1	.	TRBJ1-1	14	TGTGCCAGCAGCGTCGGACAGGGGGACACTGAAGCTTTCTTT	CASSVGQGDTEAFF
TRBV29-1	.	.	TRBJ1-1	14	TGCAGCGTTGAAAAGTCTGAGATGAACACTGAAGCTTTCTTT	CSVEKSEMNTEAFF
TRBV4-1	TRBD1	.	TRBJ1-4	15	TGCGCCAGCAGCGATCCGGGACAGGCTAATGAAAAACTGTTTTTT	CASSDPGQANEKLFF
TRBV10-1	.	few	TRBJ1-4	13	TGCGCCAGCCCCCATCCAGTTCATGAAAAACTGTTTTTT	CASPHPVHEKLFF
TRBV9	.	.	TRBJ1-1	14	TGTGCCAGCAGCCCCGCGGACGGGAGCACTGAAGCTTTCTTT	CASSPADGSTEAFF
TRBV6-6	TRBD2	.	TRBJ2-2	14	TGTGCCAGCAGTCGACTTGGGGGGGACGGGGAGCTGTTTTTT	CASSRLGGDGELFF
TRBV5-6	.	.	TRBJ1-2	16	TGTGCCAGCAGCTTGGGCAGGGGCGGCTTTGACTATGGCTACACCTTC	CASSLGRGGFDYGYTF
TRBV7-2	.	once	TRBJ1-1	15	TGTGCCAGCAGCTTAGCCCAGTCTCGGGGCACTGAAGCTTTCTTT	CASSLAQSRGTEAFF
TRBV19	.	.	TRBJ2-5	14	TGTGCCAGTAGTACATTGGGTACTAAAGAGACCCAGTACTTC	CASSTLGTKETQYF
TRBV18	TRBD1	.	TRBJ1-2	18	TGTGCCAGCTCGCCCCCACTGGGGACAGGGGGCGATGAGTATGGCTACACCTTC	CASSPPLGTGGDEYGYTF
TRBV6-1	.	.	TRBJ1-4	14	TGTGCCAGCAGGCGTCGTTCAACTAATGAAAAACTGTTTTTT	CASRRRSTNEKLFF
TRBV6-6	.	.	TRBJ2-2	15	TGTGCCAGCAGTTACTCGAAGGGGATTGCCGGGGAGCTGTTTTTT	CASSYSKGIAGELFF
TRBV7-9	.	.	TRBJ2-1	12	TGTGCCAGCAGAACATGGTTAGGGTCTCCGTTCTTC	CASRTWLGSPFF
TRBV6-1	.	.	TRBJ1-1	15	TGTGCCAGCAGTGAAGCGTTCGGGGGATACACTGAAGCTTTCTTT	CASSEAFGGYTEAFF
TRBV29-1	TRBD2	.	TRBJ2-3	16	TGCAGCGTTGATTTACCTCGGGAGGTTTTCACAGATACGCAGTATTTT	CSVDLPREVFTDTQYF
TRBV5-1	.	few	TRBJ2-7	11	TGCGCCAGCAGCTTGGGGTACGAGCAGTACTTC	CASSLGYEQYF
TRBV29-1	.	.	TRBJ2-3	13	TGCAGCGTGAGGGGGGATAGCACAGATACGCAGTATTTT	CSVRGDSTDTQYF
TRBV5-1	.	.	TRBJ2-5	13	TGCGCCAGCCAGACGGGGGGCGGAGAGACCCAGTACTTC	CASQTGGGETQYF
TRBV4-1	.	.	TRBJ1-5	14	TGCGCCAGCAGCCACGAGGGAATCGCTCAGCCCCAGCATTTT	CASSHEGIAQPQHF
TRBV18	TRBD1	.	TRBJ1-3	15	TGTGCCAGCTCACTTAGACGGACAGGTCGCGACACCATATATTTT	CASSLRRTGRDTIYF
TRBV11-2	TRBD1	.	TRBJ2-7	13	TGTGCCAGCAGTTCGGACAGGGGCCACGAGCAGTACTTC	CASSSDRGHEQYF
TRBV18	.	.	TRBJ1-2	15	TGTGCCAGCTCATCACCACTAACGGATGCCTATTACTACACCTTC	CASSSPLTDAYYYTF
TRBV19	.	.	TRBJ1-2	15	TGTGCCAGTAGTAATCCCGGGACTAGCAACTATGGCTACACCTTC	CASSNPGTSNYGYTF
TRBV18	.	.	TRBJ2-2	16	TGTGCCAGCTCACCTCTAGGCACAGGGAGCGCCGGGGAGCTGTTTTTT	CASSPLGTGSAGELFF
TRBV7-9	.	.	TRBJ2-1	13	TGTGCCAGCAGCTTTCTCAGCTACAATGAGCAGTTCTTC	CASSFLSYNEQFF
TRBV11-2	.	once	TRBJ2-2	18	TGTGCCAGCAGCTTAGGGGAGAGTTATGGCCTGAACACCGGGGAGCTGTTTTTT	CASSLGESYGLNTGELFF
TRBV4-1	.	few	TRBJ1-1	14	TGCGCCAGCAGCCAAGGCAGACCGAACACTGAAGCTTTCTTT	CASSQGRPNTEAFF
TRBV5-1	TRBD1	.	TRBJ1-1	15	TGCGCCAGCAGCTTGGGGGACAGCATGAACACTGAAGCTTTCTTT	CASSLGDSMNTEAFF
TRBV29-1	.	.	TRBJ1-1	9	TGCAGCGTTGAAATCGACAGAAGCTTT	CSVEIDRSF